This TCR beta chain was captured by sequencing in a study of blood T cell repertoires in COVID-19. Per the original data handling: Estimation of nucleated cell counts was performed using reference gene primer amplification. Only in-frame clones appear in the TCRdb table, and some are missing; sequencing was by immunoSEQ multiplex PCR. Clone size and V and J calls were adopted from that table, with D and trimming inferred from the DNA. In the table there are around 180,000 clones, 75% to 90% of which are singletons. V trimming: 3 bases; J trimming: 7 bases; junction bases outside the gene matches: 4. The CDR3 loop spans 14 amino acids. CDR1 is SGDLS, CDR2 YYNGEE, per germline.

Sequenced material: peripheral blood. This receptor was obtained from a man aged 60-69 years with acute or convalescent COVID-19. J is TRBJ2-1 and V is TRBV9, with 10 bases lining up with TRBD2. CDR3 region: CASSGELAGNEQFF. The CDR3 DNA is TGTGCCAGCAGCGGTGAACTAGCGGGGAATGAGCAGTTCTTC.